Following are 3 T cell receptor beta chains from one sample sequenced in a study of T cell responses to AZD1222 COVID-19 vaccine. The method was immunoSEQ multiplex PCR; TCRdb's version includes in-frame clones alone and lacks a portion of them. The sample has approximately 110,000 clones, under 95% seen once; the top ten hold roughly 1.3%. The sample was peripheral blood, taken on day 0 of AZD1222 vaccination. The receptors come from an adult in good health.

This chain joins TRBV28 and TRBJ1-3, with 7 bases fitting TRBD1. Germline loops: CDR1 MDHEN, CDR2 SYDVKM. CDR3 size: 14 residues. Trimming cost V 5 bases and J 2 bases; bases outside gene matches: 3. CDR3 sequence (DNA): TGTGCCAGCAGTGAAGACAGGGCTGGAAACACCATATATTTT. Translated: CASSEDRAGNTIYF.

V usage is TRBV19 and J usage is TRBJ1-2, with D possibly being TRBD1 (5 bases). The CDR3 has 13 residues. The germline CDR1 and CDR2 sequences are LNHDA and SQIVND (reference sequence). V dropped 6 bases and J dropped 6 bases, with 14 bases sitting between them. CDR3 in amino acids: CASSWGSEDGYTF. The DNA of the CDR3 is TGTGCCAGTAGCTGGGGGAGTGAGGATGGCTACACCTTC.

The gene calls are TRBV19 and TRBJ1-4; D is ambiguous. This CDR3 contains 14 residues. Germline values: CDR1 LNHDA, CDR2 SQIVND (reference sequence). Trimming left V 8 bases short and J 0 bases short, with 10 bases between. As DNA, the CDR3 is TGTGCCAGTCGCCTTTATGCAACTAATGAAAAACTGTTTTTT. This sequence encodes CASRLYATNEKLFF.